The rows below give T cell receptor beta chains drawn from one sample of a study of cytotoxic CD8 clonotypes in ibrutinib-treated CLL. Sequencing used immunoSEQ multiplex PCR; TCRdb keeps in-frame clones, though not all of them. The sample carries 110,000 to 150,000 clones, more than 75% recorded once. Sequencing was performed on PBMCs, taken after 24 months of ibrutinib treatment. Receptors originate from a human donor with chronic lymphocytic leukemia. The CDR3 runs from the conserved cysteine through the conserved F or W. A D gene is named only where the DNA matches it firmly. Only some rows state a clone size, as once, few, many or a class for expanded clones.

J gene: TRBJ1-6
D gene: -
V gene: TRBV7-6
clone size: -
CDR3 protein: CASSFGVPNSPLHF
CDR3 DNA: TGTGCCAGCAGCTTCGGGGTACCTAATTCACCCCTCCACTTT

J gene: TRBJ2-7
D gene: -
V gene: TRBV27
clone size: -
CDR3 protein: CAATRHEQYF
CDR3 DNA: TGTGCCGCAACGCGGCACGAGCAGTACTTC

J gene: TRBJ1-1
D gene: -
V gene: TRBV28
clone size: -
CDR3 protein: CASSFWGDLNTEAFF
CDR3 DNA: TGTGCCAGCAGTTTCTGGGGGGACCTGAACACTGAAGCTTTCTTT

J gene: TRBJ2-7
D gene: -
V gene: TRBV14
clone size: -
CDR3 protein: CASSHQGGEQYF
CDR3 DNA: TGTGCCAGCAGCCACCAGGGTGGTGAGCAGTACTTC

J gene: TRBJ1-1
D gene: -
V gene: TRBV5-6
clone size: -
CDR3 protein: CASSPVGDGPEAFF
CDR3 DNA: TGTGCCAGCAGCCCCGTCGGGGACGGACCTGAAGCTTTCTTT

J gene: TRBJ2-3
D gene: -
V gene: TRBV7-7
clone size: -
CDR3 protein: CASSLGSSTDTQYF
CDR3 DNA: TGTGCTAGCAGTCTGGGGTCTAGCACAGATACGCAGTATTTT

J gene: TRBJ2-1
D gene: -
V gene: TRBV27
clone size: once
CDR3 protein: CASSWASYNEQFF
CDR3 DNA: TGTGCCAGCAGTTGGGCCTCCTACAATGAGCAGTTCTTC

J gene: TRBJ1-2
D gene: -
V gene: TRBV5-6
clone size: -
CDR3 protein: CASTVYNNYGYTF
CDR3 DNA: TGTGCCAGCACCGTCTATAACAACTATGGCTACACCTTC

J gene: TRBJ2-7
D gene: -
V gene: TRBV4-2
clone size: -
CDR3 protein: CASSQDPDVYEQYF
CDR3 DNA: TGTGCCAGCAGCCAAGATCCGGACGTCTACGAGCAGTACTTC

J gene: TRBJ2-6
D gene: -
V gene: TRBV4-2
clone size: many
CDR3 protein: CASSPLGWGAGANVLTF
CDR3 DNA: TGTGCCAGCAGCCCCCTCGGTTGGGGCGCTGGGGCCAACGTCCTGACTTTC

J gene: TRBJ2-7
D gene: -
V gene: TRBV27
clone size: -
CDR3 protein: CASSLSGGAVGEQYF
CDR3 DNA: TGTGCCAGCAGTTTATCTGGGGGCGCCGTCGGCGAGCAGTACTTC

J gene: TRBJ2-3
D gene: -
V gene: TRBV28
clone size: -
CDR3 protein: CASTPVGGTGDTQYF
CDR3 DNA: TGTGCCAGCACCCCGGTGGGCGGGACCGGAGATACGCAGTATTTT

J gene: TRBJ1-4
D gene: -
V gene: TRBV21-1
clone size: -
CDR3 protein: CASSKGGGAREKLFF
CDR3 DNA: TGTGCCAGCAGCAAAGGTGGGGGGGCGCGGGAAAAACTGTTTTTT

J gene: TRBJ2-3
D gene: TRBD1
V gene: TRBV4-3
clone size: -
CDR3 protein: CASSQDRDSLTDTQYF
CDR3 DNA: TGCGCCAGCAGCCAAGACCGGGACAGCCTCACAGATACGCAGTATTTT

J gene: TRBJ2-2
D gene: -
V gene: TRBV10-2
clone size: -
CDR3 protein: CASRGTGELFF
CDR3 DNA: TGCGCCAGCAGGGGTACCGGGGAGCTGTTTTTT

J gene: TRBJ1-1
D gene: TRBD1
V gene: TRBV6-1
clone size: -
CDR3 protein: CASRWTGEAFF
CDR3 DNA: TGTGCCAGCAGGTGGACAGGTGAGGCTTTCTTT

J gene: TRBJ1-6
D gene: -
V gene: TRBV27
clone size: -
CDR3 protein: CASSSGMGALLHF
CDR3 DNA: TGTGCCAGCAGCTCCGGCATGGGAGCGCTCCTCCACTTT

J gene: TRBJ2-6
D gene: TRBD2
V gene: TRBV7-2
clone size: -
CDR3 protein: CASSLFPGGAAGANVLTF
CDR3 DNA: TGTGCCAGCAGCTTATTTCCCGGGGGGGCTGCCGGGGCCAACGTCCTGACTTTC

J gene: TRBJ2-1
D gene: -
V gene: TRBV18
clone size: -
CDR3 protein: CASSPLPSNNNEQFF
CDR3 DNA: TGTGCCAGCTCGCCTCTGCCTTCTAACAACAATGAGCAGTTCTTC

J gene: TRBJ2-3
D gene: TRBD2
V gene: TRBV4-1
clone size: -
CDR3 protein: CASSQDQGREVADTQYF
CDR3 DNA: TGCGCCAGCAGCCAAGATCAGGGGCGGGAGGTGGCAGATACGCAGTATTTT

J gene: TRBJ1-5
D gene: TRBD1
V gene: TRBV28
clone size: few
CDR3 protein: CASSPYRDRGRRGNQPQHF
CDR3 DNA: TGTGCCAGCAGCCCCTACCGGGACAGGGGGCGAAGGGGCAATCAGCCCCAGCATTTT

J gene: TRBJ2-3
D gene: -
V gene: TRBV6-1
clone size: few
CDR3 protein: CASTGGQGGTDTQYF
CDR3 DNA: TGTGCCAGCACCGGGGGGCAGGGAGGCACAGATACGCAGTATTTT